A single sample is the source of the 21 T cell receptor beta chains below, sequenced in a study of cytomegalovirus exposure and HLA in healthy donors. The PCR made use of 60 Vbeta and 13 Jbeta primers. Sequencing used immunoSEQ multiplex PCR; TCRdb keeps in-frame clones, though not all of them. The sample shows about 200,000 clones, roughly an eighth of them seen only once. The specimen sequenced was PBMCs. The origin of the receptors is a man between 45 and 60 years old in good health and CMV-seropositive.

This clone was found a few times. The rearrangement links TRBV19 to TRBJ1-5; D is unresolved. Germline V lookup: CDR1 LNHDA, CDR2 SQIVND (reference sequence). Trimming removed 6 bases from V and 4 bases from J, with 7 bases in between. The CDR3 loop spans 12 amino acids. The CDR3 is CASRSVNQPQHF. The CDR3 region has the DNA TGTGCCAGTAGGTCGGTGAATCAGCCCCAGCATTTT.

This clone was seen a few times. The chain carries TRBV9 and TRBJ2-1, with 8 bases lining up with TRBD2. Unmatched junction bases numbered 4, after V lost 3 bases and J lost 2 bases. Looked up from germline, CDR1 is SGDLS and CDR2 is YYNGEE. The CDR3 spans 15 residues. The DNA for the CDR3 is TGTGCCAGCAGCGCCCTCGGGGGGGCCTACAATGAGCAGTTCTTC. It codes for CASSALGGAYNEQFF.

This clone was seen a handful of times. The chain has TRBV5-1 and TRBJ1-5; weak D call: TRBD1 (6 bases). Trimming took 0 bases from V and 5 from J, leaving 24 bases between them. The germline gives CDR1 SGHRS, CDR2 YFSETQ. The CDR3 extends over 19 amino acids. CDR3 residues: CASSLVGGGTGRGDQPQHF. The CDR3 coding sequence is TGCGCCAGCAGCTTGGTCGGTGGTGGTACAGGGAGGGGAGATCAGCCCCAGCATTTT.

A few counts support this clone. The chain combines TRBV7-2 with TRBJ2-7; TRBD2 matches 9 bases. The CDR3 loop spans 15 amino acids. Trimming removed 1 base from V and 2 bases from J; junction bases left unmatched: 3. Germline CDR1 and CDR2: SGHTA and FQGNSA. CDR3 DNA sequence: TGTGCCAGCAGCTTAGGCGGGGGGGTCGCCTACGAGCAGTACGTC. Residues: CASSLGGGVAYEQYV.

V and J are TRBV10-1 and TRBJ2-3; D uncertain. The CDR3 totals 15 residues. The V gene's germline CDR1 is WNHNN and CDR2 SYGVQD (reference sequence). Trimming removed 0 bases from V and 0 bases from J, with 7 bases in between. The CDR3 reads CASSESPKSTDTQYF. The CDR3 DNA is TGCGCCAGCAGTGAGTCCCCCAAAAGCACAGATACGCAGTATTTT.

The chain combines TRBV28 with TRBJ1-1; 7 bases are shared with TRBD1. Losses at the gene ends were 6 bases for V and 0 bases for J; bases not matched to a gene: 1. CDR1 and CDR2 (germline): MDHEN, SYDVKM. This CDR3 contains 13 residues. The CDR3 is CASRGTVNTEAFF. The DNA of the CDR3 is TGTGCCAGCAGGGGGACAGTGAACACTGAAGCTTTCTTT.

The V call is TRBV6-6, the J call TRBJ1-2, with 9 bases that match TRBD1. The junction had 8 bases not matched to a gene; V was cut back by 8 bases and J by 4 bases. This CDR3 spans 14 amino acids. CDR1 is MNHNY, CDR2 SVGAGI, per germline (reference sequence). The CDR3 reads CASRQGGNIYGYTF. The DNA of the CDR3 is TGTGCCAGCCGACAGGGGGGGAATATCTATGGCTACACCTTC.

This clone turned up a few times. V and J are TRBV10-2 and TRBJ2-5; 9 nucleotides agree with TRBD1. Germline CDR1 and CDR2: WSHSY and SAAADI. Trimming removed 4 bases from V and 4 bases from J; junction bases left unmatched: 7. The CDR3 is 15 amino acids. CDR3 amino acids: CASSGTGVKGETQYF. The CDR3 nucleotides are TGCGCCAGCAGTGGGACAGGGGTGAAGGGAGAGACCCAGTACTTC.

There are a few counts of this clone. This sequence joins TRBV2 and TRBJ2-7; 9 nucleotides agree with TRBD1. V trimming: 5 bases; J trimming: 5 bases; junction bases outside the gene matches: 10. Germline loops: CDR1 SNHLY, CDR2 FYNNEI. The CDR3 has 15 residues. In nucleotides, the CDR3 is TGTGCCAGCAGTAACACCGGGACAGGGAGGCACGAGCAGTACTTC. Amino acid sequence: CASSNTGTGRHEQYF.

V usage is TRBV5-8 and J usage is TRBJ2-5, with TRBD2 identical over 12 bases. The V gene's germline CDR1 is SGHTS and CDR2 YDEGEE. This CDR3 has 16 residues. Trimming removed 2 bases from V and 1 base from J; junction bases left unmatched: 3. CDR3 in amino acids: CASSFLAGGPQETQYF. The CDR3 nucleotides read TGTGCCAGCAGCTTTCTAGCGGGGGGGCCCCAAGAGACCCAGTACTTC.

The J gene is TRBJ2-5, the V gene TRBV10-2; the D gene is possibly TRBD2 (6 bases). Trimming took off 4 bases at V and 1 base at J, with 10 bases between the two ends. CDR3 length equals 14 residues. Germline V gives CDR1 WSHSY, CDR2 SAAADI. The CDR3 bases are TGCGCCAGCAGTGTAAATAGCGGCCAAGAGACCCAGTACTTC. This codes for CASSVNSGQETQYF.

J is TRBJ1-1 and V is TRBV29-1, with D possibly TRBD1 on 6 matching bases. V was clipped by 3 bases and J by 4 bases, with 15 bases between them. The CDR3 consists of 14 residues. CDR1 is SQVTM and CDR2 is ANQGSEA in the germline V gene. CDR3: CSVEKHAGVTEAFF. DNA of the CDR3: TGCAGCGTTGAGAAACATGCAGGGGTCACTGAAGCTTTCTTT. Drawing the rest from reference TRBV29-1 and TRBJ1-1, the complete variable domain is SAVISQKPSRDICQRGTSLTIQCQVDSQVTMMFWYRQQPGQSLTLIATANQGSEATYESGFVIDKFPISRPNLTFSTLTVSNMSPEDSSIYLCSVEKHAGVTEAFFGQGTRLTVV.

This clone has just a few counts. The chain employs TRBV29-1 and TRBJ2-1; 15 nucleotides match TRBD2. Losses at the gene ends were 7 bases for V and 9 bases for J; bases not matched to a gene: 4. This CDR3 has 13 amino acids. CDR1 is SQVTM and CDR2 is ANQGSEA in the germline V gene. CDR3 bases: TGCAGCGCCGGACTAGCGGGGGGGCGTGAGCAGTTCTTC. It yields the protein CSAGLAGGREQFF.

This clone was seen a handful of times. The chain joins TRBV6-5 to TRBJ2-5, with TRBD2 identical over 13 bases. V dropped 6 bases and J dropped 3; count of bases not matched to a gene: 4. The germline V gene encodes CDR1 MNHEY and CDR2 SVGAGI. The CDR3 runs to 15 residues. The CDR3 here is CASRGLAGAEETQYF. The CDR3 DNA is TGTGCCAGCAGAGGACTAGCGGGGGCCGAAGAGACCCAGTACTTC.

In its sample, this clone was seen a few times. The CDR3 is CASSLPGFNYGYTF. The CDR3 DNA is TGTGCCAGCAGTTTACCAGGGTTCAACTATGGCTACACCTTC. The gene calls are TRBV27 and TRBJ1-2, with a possible D match to TRBD1 (5 bases). The germline V gene has CDR1 MNHEY and CDR2 SMNVEV (reference sequence). The CDR3 spans 14 residues. Trimming stripped 2 bases from V and 2 bases from J, with 9 bases between.

V and J are TRBV19 and TRBJ1-1; D may be TRBD1 (6 bases). The CDR3 has 14 residues. Germline assignment: CDR1 LNHDA and CDR2 SQIVND (reference sequence). Trimming removed 1 base from V and 7 bases from J, with 13 bases in between. The CDR3 bases are TGTGCCAGTAGTATAGGCAAGGGGGGGATTGAAGCTTTCTTT. It encodes CASSIGKGGIEAFF. The entire variable domain, with the rest obtained from reference TRBV19 and TRBJ1-1, is as follows: DGGITQSPKYLFRKEGQNVTLSCEQNLNHDAMYWYRQDPGQGLRLIYYSQIVNDFQKGDIAEGYSVSREKKESFPLTVTSAQKNPTAFYLCASSIGKGGIEAFFGQGTRLTVV.

V is TRBV2 and J is TRBJ2-3; maybe TRBD1 (6 bases). Germline-derived CDR1 and CDR2 are SNHLY and FYNNEI. This CDR3 is 14 amino acids long. Trimming cost V 8 bases and J 2 bases, with 14 bases left between them. CDR3 amino acids: CASLTGQITDTQYF. CDR3 coding DNA: TGTGCCAGCCTTACCGGACAGATCACAGATACGCAGTATTTT. The whole variable domain, remainder taken from reference TRBV2 and TRBJ2-3, is EPEVTQTPSHQVTQMGQEVILRCVPISNHLYFYWYRQILGQKVEFLVSFYNNEISEKSEIFDDQFSVERPDGSNFTLKIRSTKLEDSAMYFCASLTGQITDTQYFGPGTRLTVL.

A note on this clone: Other DNA sequences in the sample encode the same CDR3. The rearrangement uses TRBV7-2 and TRBJ1-1; D may be TRBD1 (6 bases). Germline V CDR1 and CDR2: SGHTA, FQGNSA. The CDR3 runs 14 residues. V lost 1 base, J lost 5 bases, and 11 bases lay in between. The CDR3 DNA sequence: TGTGCCAGCAGCTTAGGAGGGGGAGGGACTGAAGCTTTCTTT. It codes for CASSLGGGGTEAFF.

The chain employs TRBV10-3 and TRBJ1-2; 8 bases line up with TRBD1. CDR1 and CDR2 from the germline V gene are ENHRY and SYGVKD. The J segment lost 4 bases and the V segment lost 7 bases, leaving 8 bases of the junction unmatched. This CDR3 comprises 14 residues. The CDR3 region has the DNA TGTGCCATCACCGAGGACAGGGTTGCCTATGGCTACACCTTC. It is translated as CAITEDRVAYGYTF.

CDR3 in DNA: TGTGCCAGCAGTTTAAGGGGGAACGAGCAGTACTTC. It codes for CASSLRGNEQYF. V usage is TRBV27 and J usage is TRBJ2-7, with D tentatively TRBD1 (6 bases). The CDR3 is made up of 12 amino acids. Germline CDR1 and CDR2: MNHEY and SMNVEV (reference sequence). The V end lost 2 bases, the J end lost 5 bases, and 7 bases lay between the germline ends.

The chain combines TRBV15 with TRBJ1-6, with D perhaps matching TRBD1 (6 bases). The CDR3 consists of 16 residues. Germline V lookup: CDR1 LNHNV, CDR2 YYDKDF (reference sequence). V lost 0 bases and J lost 9, with 15 bases in between. CDR3 loop: CATSRDRPGGLSPLHF. The CDR3 coding sequence is TGTGCCACCAGCAGAGATCGCCCGGGGGGCCTTTCACCCCTCCACTTT.